This T cell receptor beta chain appears in the sequencing data of a study of identical twins. Each CDR3 protein is one row after TCRdb ran MiXCR on the 5' RACE reads. The sample has approximately 210,000 distinct CDR3 sequences; approximately 7.1% are singletons. Study observations and caveats: Out-of-frame alpha sequences common to twins exhibited an excess of low generation probability. There were fewer insertions in abundant cord blood beta clonotypes, but memory repertoires showed no such pattern.

This clonotype was seen only a few times. Its antigen is unknown. In addition, the sample was reused for a study of T cells expressing NK-cell markers. As that study records: In a few donors, dominant clonotypes made up roughly 25-60.1% of CD3+CD56-NKG2C+ cells. Evidence did not settle whether expanded NKG2C+ T cell clones targeted HCMV.

Sequencing was performed on CD8+ T cells sorted from blood. The source of this sequence is a young woman in good health.

CDR3 nucleotides: TGTGCCAGCAGCTACCTGACCGATGCCTATGGCTACACCTTC. Translated: CASSYLTDAYGYTF. The chain has TRBV7-9 and TRBJ1-2, with D uncertain. Trimming removed 4 bases at V and 4 bases at J, with 13 bases between. In germline, CDR1 is SEHNR, CDR2 FQNEAQ (reference sequence). There are 14 residues in the CDR3.